These T cell receptor beta chains were read from a single sample in a study of cytomegalovirus exposure and HLA in healthy donors. Method: immunoSEQ multiplex PCR; TCRdb's copy keeps in-frame clones and lacks some. The table includes some 89,000 clones, roughly 80% detected once. Sequenced input: PBMCs. The receptor source for this set is a woman aged 25 to 39 in good health and CMV-seronegative. The CDR3 runs from the conserved cysteine through the conserved F or W. The D gene is left open where the match is weak. The size field is filled for only some rows; it gives once, few, many or a size class.

V gene	D gene	clone size	J gene	CDR3 protein	CDR3 DNA
TRBV29-1	-	few	TRBJ1-4	CSAYGSSATNEKLFF	TGCAGCGCCTATGGGAGTTCTGCAACTAATGAAAAACTGTTTTTT
TRBV6-1	TRBD1	once	TRBJ2-5	CASSEWDRDQETQYF	TGTGCCAGCAGTGAATGGGACAGAGATCAAGAGACCCAGTACTTC
TRBV7-9	TRBD2	-	TRBJ2-1	CSSSLAGGKYNEQFF	TGTTCCAGCAGCTTAGCGGGAGGGAAGTACAATGAGCAGTTCTTC
TRBV19	TRBD1	-	TRBJ1-1	CASSGTLTSTGGLNEAFF	TGTGCCAGCTCCGGTACCCTAACTTCGACAGGGGGCCTGAACGAAGCTTTCTTT
TRBV27	-	-	TRBJ2-1	CASSAHRNEQFF	TGTGCCAGCAGTGCCCATAGAAATGAGCAGTTCTTC
TRBV4-1	-	once	TRBJ1-2	CASTEVSGGYGYTF	TGCGCCAGCACCGAAGTTTCCGGGGGCTATGGCTACACCTTC
TRBV2	-	-	TRBJ2-7	CASRRQGSPYEQYF	TGTGCCAGCAGACGCCAGGGGTCCCCTTACGAGCAGTACTTC
TRBV5-8	TRBD1	-	TRBJ1-5	CASSLGTGFYQPQHF	TGTGCCAGCAGCTTGGGGACAGGGTTTTATCAGCCCCAGCATTTT
TRBV7-9	-	-	TRBJ2-7	CASSRQGQFGAYEQYF	TGTGCCAGCAGCCGCCAGGGTCAGTTCGGTGCCTACGAGCAGTACTTC
TRBV7-8	TRBD2	-	TRBJ2-5	CASSLSLAGGRSQYF	TGTGCCAGCAGCTTATCTCTGGCGGGAGGGCGGTCCCAGTACTTC
TRBV2	-	-	TRBJ1-5	CASTGESNQPQHF	TGTGCCAGCACAGGGGAGTCAAATCAGCCCCAGCATTTT
TRBV27	TRBD1	-	TRBJ2-7	CASSPLPGTGIRHSYHEQYF	TGTGCCAGCAGTCCCCTGCCGGGGACAGGTATTCGGCACTCCTACCACGAGCAGTACTTC
TRBV5-1	TRBD2	-	TRBJ2-7	CASSLALAGYEQYF	TGCGCCAGCAGCTTGGCGCTAGCGGGTTACGAGCAGTACTTC
TRBV5-5	TRBD1	-	TRBJ1-4	CASSQPGQGLEKLFF	TGTGCCAGCAGCCAGCCGGGACAGGGCCTTGAAAAACTGTTTTTT
TRBV9	TRBD2	-	TRBJ2-1	CASSASGSGVNEQFF	TGTGCCAGCAGCGCAAGCGGGAGTGGGGTGAATGAGCAGTTCTTC
TRBV10-2	TRBD1	-	TRBJ2-5	CASSGGDRVSFRQTQYF	TGCGCCAGCAGTGGAGGGGACAGGGTGTCCTTTAGGCAGACCCAGTACTTC
TRBV4-3	-	-	TRBJ2-5	CASSQVRQETQYF	TGCGCCAGCAGCCAAGTGAGACAAGAGACCCAGTACTTC
TRBV5-6	-	once	TRBJ1-5	CASSLSRNQPQHF	TGTGCCAGCAGCTTGTCCAGAAATCAGCCCCAGCATTTT
TRBV5-1	TRBD1	-	TRBJ2-4	CASSPGQGIAKNIQYF	TGCGCCAGCAGCCCAGGACAGGGTATAGCCAAAAACATTCAGTACTTC
TRBV7-8	-	few	TRBJ1-5	CASSLARGSNQPQHF	TGTGCCAGCAGCTTAGCGCGAGGTAGCAATCAGCCCCAGCATTTT
TRBV28	TRBD1	-	TRBJ1-3	CASLTYRGGNTIYF	TGTGCCAGCCTTACCTACAGGGGGGGAAACACCATATATTTT